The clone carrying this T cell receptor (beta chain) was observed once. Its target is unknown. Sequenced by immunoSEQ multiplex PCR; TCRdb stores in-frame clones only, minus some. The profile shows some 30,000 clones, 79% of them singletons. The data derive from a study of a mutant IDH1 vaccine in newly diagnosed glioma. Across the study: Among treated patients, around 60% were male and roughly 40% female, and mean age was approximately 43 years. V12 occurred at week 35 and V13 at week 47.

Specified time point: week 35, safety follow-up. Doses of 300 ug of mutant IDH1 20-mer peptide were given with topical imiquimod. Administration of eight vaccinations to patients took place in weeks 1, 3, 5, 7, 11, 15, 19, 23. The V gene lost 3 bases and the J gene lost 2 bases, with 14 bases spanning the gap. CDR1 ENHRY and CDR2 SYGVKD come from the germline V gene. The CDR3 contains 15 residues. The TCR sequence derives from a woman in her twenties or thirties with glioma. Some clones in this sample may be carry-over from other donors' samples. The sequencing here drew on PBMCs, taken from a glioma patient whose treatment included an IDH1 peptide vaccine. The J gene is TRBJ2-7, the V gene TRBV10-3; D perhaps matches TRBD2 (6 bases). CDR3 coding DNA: TGTGCCATCAGTGACGCCGGGACTTTCACCTACGAGCAGTACTTC. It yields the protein CAISDAGTFTYEQYF.